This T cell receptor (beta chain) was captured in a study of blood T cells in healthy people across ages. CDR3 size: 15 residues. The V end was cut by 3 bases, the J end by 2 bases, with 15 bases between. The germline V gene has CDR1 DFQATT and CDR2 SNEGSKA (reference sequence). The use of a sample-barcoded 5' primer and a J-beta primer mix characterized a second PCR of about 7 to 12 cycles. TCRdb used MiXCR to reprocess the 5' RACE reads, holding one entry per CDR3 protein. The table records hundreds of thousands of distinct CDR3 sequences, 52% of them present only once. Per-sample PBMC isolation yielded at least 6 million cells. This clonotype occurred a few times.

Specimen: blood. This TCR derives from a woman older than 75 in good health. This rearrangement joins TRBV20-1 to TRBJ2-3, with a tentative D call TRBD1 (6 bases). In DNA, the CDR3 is TGCAGTGCTAGGGTCCCTGACAGGCTCACAGATACGCAGTATTTT. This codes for CSARVPDRLTDTQYF.